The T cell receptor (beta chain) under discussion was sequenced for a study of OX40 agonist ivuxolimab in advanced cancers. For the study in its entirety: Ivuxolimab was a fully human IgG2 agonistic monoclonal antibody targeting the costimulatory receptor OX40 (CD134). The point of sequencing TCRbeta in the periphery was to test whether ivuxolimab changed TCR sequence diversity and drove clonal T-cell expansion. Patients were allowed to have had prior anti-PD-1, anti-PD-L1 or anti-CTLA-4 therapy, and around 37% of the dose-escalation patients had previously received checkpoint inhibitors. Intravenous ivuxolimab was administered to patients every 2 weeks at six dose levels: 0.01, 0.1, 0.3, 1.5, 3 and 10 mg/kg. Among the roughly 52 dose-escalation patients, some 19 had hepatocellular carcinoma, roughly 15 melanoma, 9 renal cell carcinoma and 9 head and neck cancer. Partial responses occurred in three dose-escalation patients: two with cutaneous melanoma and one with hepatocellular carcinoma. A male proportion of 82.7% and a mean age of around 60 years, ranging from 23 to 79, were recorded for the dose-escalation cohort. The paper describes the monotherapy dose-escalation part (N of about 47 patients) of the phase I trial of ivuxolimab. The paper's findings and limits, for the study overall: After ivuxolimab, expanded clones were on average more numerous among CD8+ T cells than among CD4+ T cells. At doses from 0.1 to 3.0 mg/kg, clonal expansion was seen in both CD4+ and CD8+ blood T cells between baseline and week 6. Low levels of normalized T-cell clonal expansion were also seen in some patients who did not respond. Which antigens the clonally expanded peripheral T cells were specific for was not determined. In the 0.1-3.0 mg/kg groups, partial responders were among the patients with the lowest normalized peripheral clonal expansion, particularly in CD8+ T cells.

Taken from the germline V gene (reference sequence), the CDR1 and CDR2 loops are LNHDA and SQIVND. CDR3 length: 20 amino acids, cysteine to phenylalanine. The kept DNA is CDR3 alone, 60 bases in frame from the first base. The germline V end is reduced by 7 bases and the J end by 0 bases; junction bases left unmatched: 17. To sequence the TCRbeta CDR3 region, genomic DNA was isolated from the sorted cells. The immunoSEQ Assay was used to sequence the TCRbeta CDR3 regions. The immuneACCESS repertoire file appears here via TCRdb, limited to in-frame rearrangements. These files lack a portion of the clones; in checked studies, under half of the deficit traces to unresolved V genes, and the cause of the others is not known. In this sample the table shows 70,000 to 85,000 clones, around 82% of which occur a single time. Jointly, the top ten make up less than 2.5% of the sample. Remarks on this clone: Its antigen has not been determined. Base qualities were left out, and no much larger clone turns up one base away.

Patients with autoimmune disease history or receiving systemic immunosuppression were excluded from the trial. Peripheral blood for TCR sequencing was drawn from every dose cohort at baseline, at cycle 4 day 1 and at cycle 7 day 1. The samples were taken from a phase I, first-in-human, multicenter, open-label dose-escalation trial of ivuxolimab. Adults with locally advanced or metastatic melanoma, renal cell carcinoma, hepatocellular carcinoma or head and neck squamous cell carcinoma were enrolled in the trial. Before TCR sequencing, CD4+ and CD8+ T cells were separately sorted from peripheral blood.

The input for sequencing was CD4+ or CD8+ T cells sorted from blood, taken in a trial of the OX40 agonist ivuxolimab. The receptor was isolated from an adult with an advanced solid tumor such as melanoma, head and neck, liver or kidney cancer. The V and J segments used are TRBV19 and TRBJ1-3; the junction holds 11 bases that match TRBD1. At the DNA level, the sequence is TGTGCCAGTACTACTATCCCCGGGACAGGGGGTGCCCACTCTGGAAACACCATATATTTT. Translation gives CASTTIPGTGGAHSGNTIYF.